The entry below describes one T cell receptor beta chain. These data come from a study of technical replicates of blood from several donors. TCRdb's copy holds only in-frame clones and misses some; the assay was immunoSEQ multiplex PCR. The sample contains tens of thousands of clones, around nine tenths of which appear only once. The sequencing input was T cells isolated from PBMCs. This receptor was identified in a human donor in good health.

In DNA, the CDR3 is TGCGCCAGCAGCTTTGAGGGACAGGGGACCTACGAGCAGTACTTC. Protein sequence: CASSFEGQGTYEQYF. V is TRBV5-1 and J is TRBJ2-7, with 10 nucleotides matching TRBD1. Germline V gene lookup returns CDR1 SGHRS and CDR2 YFSETQ. CDR3 length: 15 residues. Unmatched junction bases numbered 4, after V lost 2 bases and J lost 2 bases.